This entry features one T cell receptor beta chain sequence. Its antigen is not identified. The source of the sample is a study of cytomegalovirus exposure and HLA in healthy donors. Overall study context: There were some 120 million unique TCR beta sequences, drawn from 150 million to 200 million T cells, in an earlier analysis. Broader study findings: It was only CMV serostatus that was available as immune exposure information. Analyses of presence/absence relied on an assumption of roughly uniform sequencing depth across donors. A later analysis linked a missense variant in DCLRE1C to the trimming of TCR beta V and J genes.

The germline CDR1 and CDR2 sequences are SQVTM and ANQGSEA. The V gene lost 1 base and the J gene lost 1 base, with 14 bases spanning the gap. CDR3 length: 15 amino acids. Primers for the PCR totalled 60 Vbeta and 13 Jbeta. Generated by immunoSEQ multiplex PCR, the TCRdb table keeps only in-frame clones and is missing some. Found here are about 160,000 clones, approximately 80% of them singletons; the top ten hold 1.5%. The sequenced material came from PBMCs. J is TRBJ2-7 and V is TRBV29-1, with unresolved D. The sequence was collected from a young woman in good health and CMV-seronegative. The CDR3 region has the DNA TGCAGCGTTGAAGTCCCAGGCAGCCGTTCCTACGAGCAGTACTTC. Its protein is CSVEVPGSRSYEQYF.